This T cell receptor beta chain was captured in a study of T cells in Graves' hyperthyroidism and ophthalmopathy. There are a few counts of this clonotype. RNA transcripts gave rise to amplified TCR beta CDR3 regions. The HTBI set primed first-round TCR CDR3 RT-PCR. In TCRdb, the multiplex PCR reads were re-called with MiXCR into one record per CDR3 protein. This repertoire shows over 700,000 distinct CDR3 sequences, around 20% found once; its top ten account for over 15%. V shed 3 bases and J shed 5 bases, with 7 bases lying between them. Germline CDR1 reads KGHSH; CDR2 reads LQKENI. This CDR3 has 12 amino acids.

This receptor was taken from a woman in her forties or fifties with Graves' hyperthyroidism that later progressed to Graves' ophthalmopathy. The sequenced sample was blood. The V and J genes are TRBV18 and TRBJ2-5; no clear D gene. The CDR3 region is CASSPALETQYF. Here the CDR3 DNA reads TGTGCCAGCTCACCGGCCCTTGAGACCCAGTACTTC.